The entry that follows covers one T cell receptor (beta chain) sequence. The V end lost 7 bases, the J end lost 9 bases, and 10 bases lay between the germline ends. Per the germline V gene, CDR1 is LNHDA and CDR2 is SQIVND (reference sequence). This CDR3 has 12 residues. Time point in this sample: after dendritic cell vaccination, including at tumor progression/relapse. Assay used: immunoSEQ multiplex PCR; TCRdb lists only in-frame clones, some missing. The sample consists of about 90,000 clones, about four fifths of them appearing once. The data derive from a study of glioma-infiltrating T cells after dendritic cell vaccination. Study summary: Patients received autologous tumor lysate-pulsed dendritic cell vaccination between about 2002 and 2013.

This chain joins TRBV19 and TRBJ1-6; tentative D call: TRBD1 (5 bases). This TCR derives from a human donor with glioblastoma. This specimen consisted of blood, obtained after dendritic cell vaccination. The CDR3 bases are TGTGCCAGTACCGGGGGAGGTTCACCCCTCCACTTT. Protein sequence: CASTGGGSPLHF.